The entry below describes one T cell receptor (beta chain). Germline V lookup: CDR1 LNHDA, CDR2 SQIVND (reference sequence). With V trimmed by 8 bases and J by 0 bases, 8 bases remained unmatched. The CDR3 contains 15 residues. The sample comes from a study of blood T cell repertoires in COVID-19. On the study more broadly: Acute and convalescent COVID-19 samples came from the United States, Italy and Spain. T cells, B-cell-depleted T cells, or PBMCs supplied cDNA or gDNA.

Per the original data handling: Estimates of nucleated cell counts were drawn from the amplification of reference gene primers. Clones were read by immunoSEQ multiplex PCR, and TCRdb kept only the in-frame ones, dropping some. Clone size and V and J calls were adopted from that table, with D and trimming inferred from the DNA. The sample contains some 250,000 clones, around 81% of which appear only once. This clonotype was sampled from a woman aged 55-70 years with active or convalescent COVID-19. The chain employs TRBV19 and TRBJ2-7; 9 nucleotides agree with TRBD2. The sequencing sample was made of peripheral blood. The CDR3 nucleotides read TGTGCCAGTTCTGCTTTAGCGGGGGACTCCTACGAGCAGTACTTC. Its protein product is CASSALAGDSYEQYF.